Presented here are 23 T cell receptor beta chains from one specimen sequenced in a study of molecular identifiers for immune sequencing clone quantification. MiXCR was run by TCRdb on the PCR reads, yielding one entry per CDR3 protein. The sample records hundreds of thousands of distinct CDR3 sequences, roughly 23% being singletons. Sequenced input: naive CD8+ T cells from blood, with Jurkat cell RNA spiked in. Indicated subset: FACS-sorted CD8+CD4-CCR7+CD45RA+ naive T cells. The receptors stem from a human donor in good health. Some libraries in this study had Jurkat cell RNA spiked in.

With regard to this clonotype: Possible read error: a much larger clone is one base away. Here the CDR3 reads CASSSAPGQGSNEKLFF. CDR3 sequence (DNA): TGTGCCAGCAGTTCGGCCCCGGGACAGGGATCTAATGAAAAACTGTTTTTT. The rearrangement joins TRBV13 to TRBJ1-4; TRBD1 matches at 9 bases. Germline V gene sequence: CDR1 PRHDT, CDR2 FYEKMQ (reference sequence). The CDR3 runs 17 residues. Germline trimming cut 6 bases from V and 3 bases from J; bases unmatched to any gene: 11.

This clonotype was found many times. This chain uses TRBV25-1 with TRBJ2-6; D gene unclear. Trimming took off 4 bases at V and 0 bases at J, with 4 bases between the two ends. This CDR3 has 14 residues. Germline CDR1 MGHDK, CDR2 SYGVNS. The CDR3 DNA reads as TGTGCCAGCAGTGGCCGCTCTGGGGCCAACGTCCTGACTTTC. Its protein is CASSGRSGANVLTF.

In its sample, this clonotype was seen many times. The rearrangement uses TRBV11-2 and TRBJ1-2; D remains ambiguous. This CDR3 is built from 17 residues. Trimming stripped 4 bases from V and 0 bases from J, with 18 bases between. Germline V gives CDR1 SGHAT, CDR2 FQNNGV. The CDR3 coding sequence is TGTGCCAGCAGCTCCCGGGCCTCCGGCCCTACTAACTATGGCTACACCTTC. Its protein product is CASSSRASGPTNYGYTF.

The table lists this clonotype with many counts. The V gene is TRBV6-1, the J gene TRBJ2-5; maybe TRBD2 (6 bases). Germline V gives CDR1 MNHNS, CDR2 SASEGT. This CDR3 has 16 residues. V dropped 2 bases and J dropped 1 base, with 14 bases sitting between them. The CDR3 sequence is CASSELAAGSQETQYF. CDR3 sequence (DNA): TGTGCCAGCAGTGAACTCGCGGCGGGGTCCCAAGAGACCCAGTACTTC.

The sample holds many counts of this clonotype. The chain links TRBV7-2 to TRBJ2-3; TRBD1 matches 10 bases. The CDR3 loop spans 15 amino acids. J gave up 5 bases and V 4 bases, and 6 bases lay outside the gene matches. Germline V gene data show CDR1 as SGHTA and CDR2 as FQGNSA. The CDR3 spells CASSYWTGGVDTQYF. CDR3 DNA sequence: TGTGCCAGCAGCTATTGGACAGGGGGGGTAGATACGCAGTATTTT.

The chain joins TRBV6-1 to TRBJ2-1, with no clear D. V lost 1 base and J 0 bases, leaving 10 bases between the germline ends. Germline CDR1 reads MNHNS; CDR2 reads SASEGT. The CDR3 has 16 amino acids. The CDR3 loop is CASSEGTSSSYNEQFF. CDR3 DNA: TGTGCCAGCAGTGAAGGCACATCAAGCTCCTACAATGAGCAGTTCTTC.

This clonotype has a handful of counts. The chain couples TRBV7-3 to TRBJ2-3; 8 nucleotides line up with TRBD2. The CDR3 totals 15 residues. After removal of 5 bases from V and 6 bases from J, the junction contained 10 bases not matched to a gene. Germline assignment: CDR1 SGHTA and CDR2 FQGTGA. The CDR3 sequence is CASSAVAGNVDTQYF. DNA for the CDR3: TGTGCCAGCAGCGCCGTAGCGGGAAATGTCGATACGCAGTATTTT.

The CDR3 DNA sequence: TGCGCCAGCAGCCCGAGCCCAGGGTTCCTTCAAATTAATGAAAAACTGTTTTTT. Its translation: CASSPSPGFLQINEKLFF. The rearrangement joins TRBV5-1 to TRBJ1-4; weak D call: TRBD1 (5 bases). V dropped 4 bases and J dropped 4 bases, with 23 bases sitting between them. Per germline, CDR1 SGHRS and CDR2 YFSETQ. This CDR3 has 18 amino acids. The full variable domain, in which reference TRBV5-1 and TRBJ1-4 provide the parts outside the CDR3, is KAGVTQTPRYLIKTRGQQVTLSCSPISGHRSVSWYQQTPGQGLQFLFEYFSETQRNKGNFPGRFSGRQFSNSRSEMNVSTLELGDSALYLCASSPSPGFLQINEKLFFGSGTQLSVL.

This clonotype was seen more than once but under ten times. The CDR3 DNA follows: TGTGCCATTGGGACAGGGGGCGCGGACAATGAGCAGTTCTTC. This encodes CAIGTGGADNEQFF. The chain has TRBV19 and TRBJ2-1, with 12 positions matching TRBD1. The germline gives CDR1 LNHDA, CDR2 SQIVND (reference sequence). V trimming: 10 bases; J trimming: 5 bases; junction bases outside the gene matches: 6. This CDR3 spans 14 amino acids.

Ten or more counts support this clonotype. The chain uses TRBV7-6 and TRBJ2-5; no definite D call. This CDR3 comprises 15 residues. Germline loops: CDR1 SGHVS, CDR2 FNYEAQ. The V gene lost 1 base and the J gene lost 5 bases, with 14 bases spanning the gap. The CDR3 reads CASSLDPSTRETQYF. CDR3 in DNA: TGTGCCAGCAGCTTAGACCCCTCAACCAGGGAGACCCAGTACTTC.

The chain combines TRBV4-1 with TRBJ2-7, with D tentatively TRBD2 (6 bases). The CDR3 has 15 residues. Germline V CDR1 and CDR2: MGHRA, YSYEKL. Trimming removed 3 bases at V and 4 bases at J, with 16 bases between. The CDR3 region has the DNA TGCGCCAGCAGCCAGGCAACAGGAGGGCCGTACGAGCAGTACTTC. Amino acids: CASSQATGGPYEQYF.

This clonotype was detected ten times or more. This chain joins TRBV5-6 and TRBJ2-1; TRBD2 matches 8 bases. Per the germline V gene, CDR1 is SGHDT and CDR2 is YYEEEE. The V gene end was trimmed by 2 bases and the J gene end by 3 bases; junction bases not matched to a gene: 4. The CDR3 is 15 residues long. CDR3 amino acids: CASSFLAGLYNEQFF. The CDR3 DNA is TGTGCCAGCAGCTTCCTAGCGGGCCTCTACAATGAGCAGTTCTTC.

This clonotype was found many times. For the CDR3, the DNA is TGTGCCAGCACTTTTACTAGCGGGGGTCCCGATACGCAGTATTTT. Translation: CASTFTSGGPDTQYF. This chain links TRBV6-2 or TRBV6-3 with TRBJ2-3, with 11 bases identical to TRBD2. V shed 7 bases and J 6 bases; nucleotides not matched to a gene: 9. The germline gives CDR1 MNHEY, CDR2 SVGEGT. This CDR3 has 15 residues.

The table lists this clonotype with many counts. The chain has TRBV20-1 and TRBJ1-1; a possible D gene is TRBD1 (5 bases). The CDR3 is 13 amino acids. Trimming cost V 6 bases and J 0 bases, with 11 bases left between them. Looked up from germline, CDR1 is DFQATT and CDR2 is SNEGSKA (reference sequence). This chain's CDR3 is CSAKDRLNTEAFF. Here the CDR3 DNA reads TGCAGTGCCAAAGACAGACTGAACACTGAAGCTTTCTTT.

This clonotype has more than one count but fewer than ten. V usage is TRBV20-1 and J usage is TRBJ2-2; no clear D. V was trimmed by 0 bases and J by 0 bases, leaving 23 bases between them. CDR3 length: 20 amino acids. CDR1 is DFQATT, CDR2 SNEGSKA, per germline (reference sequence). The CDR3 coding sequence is TGCAGTGCTAGAGATTCTTTCACAGACGTCCGACCTGCGAACACCGGGGAGCTGTTTTTT. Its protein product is CSARDSFTDVRPANTGELFF.

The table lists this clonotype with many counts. The CDR3 spells CASSILGVFSYEQYF. The CDR3 bases are TGTGCCAGCAGCATTTTGGGGGTGTTCTCCTACGAGCAGTACTTC. The V gene is TRBV28, the J gene TRBJ2-7; D assignment may be TRBD1 or TRBD2 (5 bases each). Germline-derived CDR1 and CDR2 are MDHEN and SYDVKM. The length of the CDR3 is 15 residues. V was cut by 6 bases and J by 0 bases, with 15 bases left in between. Full variable domain (remainder filled in from reference TRBV28 and TRBJ2-7): DVKVTQSSRYLVKRTGEKVFLECVQDMDHENMFWYRQDPGLGLRLIYFSYDVKMKEKGDIPEGYSVSREKKERFSLILESASTNQTSMYLCASSILGVFSYEQYFGPGTRLTVT.

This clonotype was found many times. CDR3 amino acids: CASSQDLGEQYF. CDR3 in DNA: TGCGCCAGCAGCCAAGATCTAGGGGAGCAGTACTTC. The chain carries TRBV4-3 and TRBJ2-7, with no clear D. The CDR3 is 12 residues long. Deletions cut 0 bases from V and 7 bases from J, with 7 bases between. CDR1 and CDR2 from the germline V gene are LGHNA and YSLEER.

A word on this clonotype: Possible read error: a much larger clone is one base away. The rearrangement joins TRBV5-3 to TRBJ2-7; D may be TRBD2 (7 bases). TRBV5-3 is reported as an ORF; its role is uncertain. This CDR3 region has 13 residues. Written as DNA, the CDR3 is TGTGCCAGCAGCTGGGAGGGGGCCTACGAGCAGTACTTC. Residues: CASSWEGAYEQYF.

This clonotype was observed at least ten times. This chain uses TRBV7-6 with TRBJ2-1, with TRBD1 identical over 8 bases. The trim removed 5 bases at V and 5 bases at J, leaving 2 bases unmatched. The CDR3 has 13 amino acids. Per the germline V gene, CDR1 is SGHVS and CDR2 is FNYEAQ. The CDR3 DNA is TGTGCCAGCAGCCCCAGGGGGCACAATGAGCAGTTCTTC. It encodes CASSPRGHNEQFF.

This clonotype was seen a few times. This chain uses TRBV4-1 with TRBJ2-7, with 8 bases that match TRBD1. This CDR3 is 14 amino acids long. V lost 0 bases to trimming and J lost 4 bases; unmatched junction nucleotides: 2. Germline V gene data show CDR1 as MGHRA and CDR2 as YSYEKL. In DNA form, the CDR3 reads TGCGCCAGCAGCCAAGAGCAGGGGGCTTACGAGCAGTACTTC. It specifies CASSQEQGAYEQYF.

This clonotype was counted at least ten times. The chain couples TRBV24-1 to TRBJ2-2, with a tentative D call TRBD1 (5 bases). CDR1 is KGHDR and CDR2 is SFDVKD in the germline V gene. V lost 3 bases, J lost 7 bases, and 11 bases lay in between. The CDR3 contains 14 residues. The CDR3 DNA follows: TGTGCCACCAGTGATGCAGGGTCCGGCGGGGAGCTGTTTTTT. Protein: CATSDAGSGGELFF.

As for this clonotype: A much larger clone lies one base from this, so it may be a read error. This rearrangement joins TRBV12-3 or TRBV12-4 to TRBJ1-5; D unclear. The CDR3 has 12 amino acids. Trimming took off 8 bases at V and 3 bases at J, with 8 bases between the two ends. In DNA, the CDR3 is TGTGCCAGCCGTATGTTCAATCAGCCCCAGCATTTT. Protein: CASRMFNQPQHF.

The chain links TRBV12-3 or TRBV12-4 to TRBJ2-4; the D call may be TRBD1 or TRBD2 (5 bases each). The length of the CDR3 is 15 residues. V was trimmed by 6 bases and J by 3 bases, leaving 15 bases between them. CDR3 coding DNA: TGTGCCAGCAGCCAAGGGGAGCTAGTCAAAAACATTCAGTACTTC. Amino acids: CASSQGELVKNIQYF.